These T cell receptor beta chains were read from a single sample in a study of OX40 agonist ivuxolimab in advanced cancers. The method was immunoSEQ multiplex PCR; TCRdb's version includes in-frame clones alone and lacks a portion of them. The data hold fewer than 50,000 clones, with around 80% observed a single time. Sample: CD4+ or CD8+ T cells sorted from blood, taken in a trial of the OX40 agonist ivuxolimab. The receptors here all came from an adult with an advanced solid tumor such as melanoma, head and neck, liver or kidney cancer. CDR3s include the opening cysteine and the closing phenylalanine or tryptophan. D genes are given only for firm matches. Clone sizes are given selectively: once, few, many, or a class where the clone is expanded.

abundance	v_gene	j_gene	d_gene	CDR3aa	CDR3nt
-	TRBV7-8	TRBJ1-2	-	CASSLTGTNLYGYTF	TGTGCCAGCAGCTTAACCGGGACCAATCTCTATGGCTACACCTTC
-	TRBV4-2	TRBJ2-6	-	CASSRSDSSGANVLTF	TGTGCCAGCAGCCGCTCTGACAGCTCTGGGGCCAACGTCCTGACTTTC
-	TRBV18	TRBJ1-1	-	CASSPLRDRGLDFF	TGTGCCAGCTCACCATTACGGGACCGAGGTCTTGATTTCTTT
-	TRBV5-4	TRBJ2-5	-	CASSRDRSETQYF	TGTGCCAGCAGCCGTGACAGGTCCGAGACCCAGTACTTC
-	TRBV5-6	TRBJ2-4	-	CASSFGGSKNIQYF	TGTGCCAGCAGCTTCGGAGGGTCCAAAAACATTCAGTACTTC
-	TRBV4-3	TRBJ2-7	TRBD2	CASRATSGTYEQYF	TGCGCCAGCAGGGCGACTAGCGGGACCTACGAGCAGTACTTC
-	TRBV7-6	TRBJ2-7	-	CASSYNYEQYF	TGTGCCAGCAGCTACAACTACGAGCAGTACTTC
few	TRBV5-1	TRBJ1-2	TRBD1	CASSPDRGLGGYTF	TGCGCCAGCAGCCCCGACAGGGGACTTGGCGGCTACACCTTC
-	TRBV28	TRBJ2-3	TRBD2	CASSFVAGTDTQYF	TGTGCCAGCAGTTTTGTAGCGGGGACAGATACGCAGTATTTT
-	TRBV7-9	TRBJ2-7	-	CASSLGSFEQYF	TGTGCCAGCAGCTTGGGCAGTTTCGAGCAGTACTTC
few	TRBV10-3	TRBJ2-7	-	CAISEGGVEQYF	TGTGCCATCAGTGAAGGAGGAGTCGAGCAGTACTTC
-	TRBV2	TRBJ2-3	TRBD2	CASSALAGAGTDTQYF	TGTGCCAGCAGTGCCCTAGCGGGAGCCGGCACAGATACGCAGTATTTT
-	TRBV9	TRBJ1-4	-	CASSRDMNEKLFF	TGTGCCAGCAGCCGGGACATGAATGAAAAACTGTTTTTT
-	TRBV6-1	TRBJ1-2	-	CASRDRPQNYGYTF	TGTGCCAGCAGAGACAGGCCCCAAAACTATGGCTACACCTTC
-	TRBV7-3	TRBJ2-5	-	CASSLGLKGGETQYF	TGTGCCAGCAGCTTAGGTCTGAAGGGCGGAGAGACCCAGTACTTC
-	TRBV9	TRBJ2-7	-	CASSLDSLGYEQYF	TGTGCCAGCAGCTTAGACTCACTCGGCTACGAGCAGTACTTC
-	TRBV12-5	TRBJ1-2	TRBD1	CASGPSPTGGGYTF	TGTGCTAGTGGTCCGTCCCCTACAGGGGGAGGCTACACCTTC
-	TRBV10-2	TRBJ1-2	TRBD1	CASSRDRGQGYGYTF	TGCGCCAGCAGCCGGGACAGGGGGCAAGGCTATGGCTACACCTTC
-	TRBV28	TRBJ2-3	TRBD2	CASSFPSGDTQYF	TGTGCCAGCAGTTTCCCTAGCGGAGATACGCAGTATTTT
-	TRBV19	TRBJ1-5	-	CASSIARWRSNQPQHF	TGTGCCAGTAGTATAGCCCGGTGGAGAAGCAATCAGCCCCAGCATTTT
-	TRBV5-1	TRBJ2-3	TRBD1	CASSLEQGARTDTQYF	TGCGCCAGCAGCTTGGAACAGGGGGCGAGGACAGATACGCAGTATTTT
-	TRBV29-1	TRBJ2-7	TRBD2	CSVEEGRAPYEQYF	TGCAGCGTTGAAGAGGGGAGGGCCCCCTACGAGCAGTACTTC
-	TRBV11-2	TRBJ1-3	-	CASSLRDSRNTGNTIYF	TGTGCCAGCAGCTTACGAGATTCACGCAACACCGGAAACACCATATATTTT
-	TRBV6-5	TRBJ1-6	-	CASSRTGSPLHF	TGTGCCAGCAGTAGGACGGGTTCACCCCTCCACTTT
-	TRBV5-1	TRBJ1-3	-	CASSSAVAGNTIYF	TGCGCCAGCAGCTCCGCGGTTGCTGGAAACACCATATATTTC
few	TRBV29-1	TRBJ2-2	TRBD1	CSVWTGRTGELFF	TGCAGCGTTTGGACAGGGCGGACCGGGGAGCTGTTTTTT
-	TRBV6-6	TRBJ1-5	-	CASSSDAGTNQPQHF	TGTGCCAGCAGTTCCGACGCAGGAACCAATCAGCCCCAGCATTTT
-	TRBV6-5	TRBJ1-6	-	CASRQWDSPLHF	TGTGCCAGCAGGCAATGGGATTCACCCCTCCACTTT
-	TRBV25-1	TRBJ2-5	-	CASSENPPGQETQYF	TGTGCCAGCAGTGAGAACCCGCCAGGGCAAGAGACCCAGTACTTC
-	TRBV5-8	TRBJ2-5	-	CASRSSSLETQYF	TGTGCCAGCAGGTCTTCTAGCTTAGAGACCCAGTACTTC
-	TRBV7-3	TRBJ1-5	-	CASSLQGFGQPQHF	TGTGCCAGCAGCTTACAGGGGTTTGGTCAGCCCCAGCATTTT
-	TRBV5-1	TRBJ2-7	-	CASSRTVYEQYF	TGCGCCAGCAGCAGGACAGTCTACGAGCAGTACTTC
-	TRBV5-5	TRBJ2-3	TRBD2	CASSSSAGGDTQYF	TGTGCCAGCAGCTCTTCAGCGGGAGGAGATACGCAGTATTTT
-	TRBV28	TRBJ2-7	TRBD2	CASIALGTSGSYEQYF	TGTGCCAGCATCGCATTGGGGACTAGCGGATCCTACGAGCAGTACTTC
once	TRBV7-9	TRBJ1-6	TRBD1	CASSPGQGYNSPLHF	TGTGCCAGCAGCCCAGGACAGGGTTATAATTCACCCCTCCACTTT
-	TRBV11-2	TRBJ1-4	-	CASSPRAGNNEKLFF	TGTGCCAGCAGTCCCAGGGCGGGCAATAATGAAAAACTGTTTTTT
-	TRBV2	TRBJ2-5	TRBD2	CASSSSGGNQETQYF	TGTGCCAGCAGTTCAAGCGGGGGGAACCAAGAGACCCAGTACTTC
-	TRBV30	TRBJ2-7	-	CAWNFKLGGGTSYEQYF	TGTGCCTGGAACTTCAAGTTGGGCGGCGGGACCTCCTACGAGCAGTACTTC
-	TRBV18	TRBJ2-1	TRBD2	CASSPGLAGNNEQFF	TGTGCCAGCTCACCGGGACTAGCGGGAAACAATGAGCAGTTCTTC
-	TRBV19	TRBJ1-2	-	CASSEQNSNYGYTF	TGTGCCAGTAGTGAACAGAACTCTAACTATGGCTACACCTTC
-	TRBV7-8	TRBJ2-1	-	CASSPSRTGYNEQFF	TGTGCCAGCAGCCCCTCCAGGACGGGGTACAATGAGCAGTTCTTC
-	TRBV30	TRBJ2-5	-	CAWSRTQETQYF	TGTGCCTGGAGTCGAACCCAAGAGACCCAGTACTTC
-	TRBV5-1	TRBJ2-1	-	CASSLDMGGNEQFF	TGCGCCAGCAGCTTGGATATGGGGGGCAATGAGCAGTTCTTC
-	TRBV7-3	TRBJ2-7	TRBD1	CASSLQGQGVGQVSEQYF	TGTGCCAGCAGCTTGCAGGGACAGGGAGTAGGGCAGGTGAGCGAGCAGTACTTC
once	TRBV5-1	TRBJ2-1	TRBD2	CASSAGGSYNEQFF	TGCGCCAGCTCTGCGGGAGGGTCCTACAATGAGCAGTTCTTC
-	TRBV6-5	TRBJ2-7	-	CASSGINYEQYF	TGTGCCAGCAGCGGAATTAACTACGAGCAGTACTTC
medium-sized	TRBV5-6	TRBJ2-7	-	CASGSGSYEQYF	TGTGCCAGCGGCTCGGGCTCCTACGAGCAGTACTTC
-	TRBV14	TRBJ2-1	TRBD2	CASSPHLLAGADNEQFF	TGTGCCAGCAGCCCCCACCTACTAGCGGGGGCAGACAATGAGCAGTTCTTC
-	TRBV5-1	TRBJ2-5	-	CASSLTPGETQYF	TGCGCCAGCAGCTTGACCCCTGGGGAGACCCAGTACTTC
-	TRBV9	TRBJ2-7	TRBD1	CASSQGDEQYF	TGTGCCAGCAGCCAGGGGGACGAGCAGTACTTC
-	TRBV6-1	TRBJ2-7	-	CASSEDPTYEQYF	TGTGCCAGCAGTGAAGACCCTACCTACGAGCAGTACTTC
-	TRBV7-9	TRBJ2-5	-	CASSLYGGPQETQYF	TGTGCCAGCAGCTTATATGGGGGACCCCAAGAGACCCAGTACTTC
-	TRBV5-1	TRBJ2-7	-	CASSSGRRLYF	TGCGCCAGCAGCTCCGGACGGCGACTTTACTTC
-	TRBV19	TRBJ1-1	-	CASSDRFMNTEAFF	TGTGCCAGTAGTGACAGGTTCATGAACACTGAAGCTTTCTTT
once	TRBV14	TRBJ1-2	-	CASSLDRAGYTF	TGTGCCAGCAGCCTTGACCGGGCTGGCTACACCTTC